These 24 T cell receptor beta chains were sequenced from one sample in a study of cytomegalovirus exposure and HLA in healthy donors (TCRdb year 2017). Library prep was done by the immunoSEQ multiplex PCR assay. TCRdb retrieved this table from immuneACCESS and kept in-frame rearrangements only. Not all clones are present; in checked studies, unresolved V genes account for under half, and no reason is known for the remainder. The sample table records 250,000 to 400,000 clones; around 90% of these occur just once. The leading ten clones occupy approximately 0.9% of the sample. Specimen: PBMCs. The receptors derive from a man aged 25 to 40 in good health and CMV-seronegative.

The rearrangement links TRBV6-1 to TRBJ1-6, with a tentative D call TRBD1 (6 bases). V was cut by 5 bases and J by 6 bases, with 11 bases left in between. Germline V gene lookup returns CDR1 MNHNS and CDR2 SASEGT. This CDR3 has 14 amino acids. The CDR3 DNA reads TGTGCCAGCAGTTCGGGGGGCTTTAATTCACCCCTCCACTTT. Translating it yields CASSSGGFNSPLHF.

The chain is built from TRBV5-1 and TRBJ2-7, with TRBD1 matching over 9 bases. V was clipped by 2 bases and J by 4 bases; unmatched bases: 4. In germline, CDR1 is SGHRS, CDR2 YFSETQ. The CDR3 contains 14 residues. This chain's CDR3 is CASSLQGAWYEQYF. CDR3 sequence (DNA): TGCGCCAGCAGCTTACAGGGGGCTTGGTACGAGCAGTACTTC.

The chain is built from TRBV7-9 and TRBJ1-1; 8 nucleotides agree with TRBD1. The CDR3 consists of 13 residues. In germline, CDR1 is SEHNR, CDR2 FQNEAQ (reference sequence). V lost 5 bases, J lost 7 bases, and 6 bases stayed unmatched. The CDR3 spells CASSPGQGLEAFF. The CDR3 nucleotides read TGTGCCAGCAGCCCCGGACAGGGACTTGAAGCTTTCTTT.

The V call is TRBV6-1, the J call TRBJ2-1, with D tentatively TRBD2 (5 bases). V was trimmed by 2 bases and J by 13 bases, leaving 9 bases between them. The length of the CDR3 is 11 residues. Germline V gene lookup returns CDR1 MNHNS and CDR2 SASEGT. CDR3 protein: CASSERGNQFF. For the CDR3, the DNA is TGTGCCAGCAGTGAACGGGGTAACCAGTTCTTC.

The V and J genes are TRBV9 and TRBJ1-5; D uncertain. The CDR3 sequence is 14 residues long. V lost 0 bases to trimming and J lost 7 bases, with 11 bases between them. Germline assignment: CDR1 SGDLS and CDR2 YYNGEE. The CDR3 nucleotides are TGTGCCAGCAGCGTAGCGGGAAACGGGCAGCCCCAGCATTTT. Amino acid sequence: CASSVAGNGQPQHF.

This chain's CDR3 is CSVRSTSIGYTF. For the CDR3, the DNA is TGCAGCGTTAGATCGACAAGTATCGGCTACACCTTC. The chain is built from TRBV29-1 and TRBJ1-2; D call uncertain. The germline CDR1 and CDR2 sequences are SQVTM and ANQGSEA. Trimming took 5 bases from V and 8 from J, leaving 15 bases between them. The CDR3 length is 12 residues. Drawing the rest from reference TRBV29-1 and TRBJ1-2, the complete variable domain is SAVISQKPSRDICQRGTSLTIQCQVDSQVTMMFWYRQQPGQSLTLIATANQGSEATYESGFVIDKFPISRPNLTFSTLTVSNMSPEDSSIYLCSVRSTSIGYTFGSGTRLTVV.

The J gene is TRBJ2-3, the V gene TRBV7-2, with 8 bases aligning to TRBD2. The trim removed 1 base at V and 2 bases at J, leaving 5 bases unmatched. CDR3 size: 16 residues. Per germline, CDR1 SGHTA and CDR2 FQGNSA. The CDR3 region has the DNA TGTGCCAGCAGCTTAGGACGGGGGGGGGACACAGATACGCAGTATTTT. Translation gives CASSLGRGGDTDTQYF. Based on the CDR3 plus reference TRBV7-2 and TRBJ2-3, the full variable domain is GAGVSQSPSNKVTEKGKDVELRCDPISGHTALYWYRQSLGQGLEFLIYFQGNSAPDKSGLPSDRFSAERTGGSVSTLTIQRTQQEDSAVYLCASSLGRGGDTDTQYFGPGTRLTVL.

This clone showed up just once. The rearrangement links TRBV27 to TRBJ1-1, with D uncertain. The CDR3 extends over 14 amino acids. Germline CDR1 reads MNHEY; CDR2 reads SMNVEV (reference sequence). Trimming cost V 3 bases and J 1 base, with 9 bases left between them. CDR3 in amino acids: CASSFSWANTEAFF. Here the CDR3 DNA reads TGTGCCAGCAGTTTCTCCTGGGCGAACACTGAAGCTTTCTTT.

The V gene is TRBV19, the J gene TRBJ2-5; possibly TRBD2 for D (5 bases). Germline CDR1 reads LNHDA; CDR2 reads SQIVND (reference sequence). This CDR3 has 12 amino acids. V lost 3 bases and J lost 5, with 7 bases in between. CDR3 sequence (DNA): TGTGCCAGTAGTATGAGGGCCGAGACCCAGTACTTC. Protein product: CASSMRAETQYF.

This chain joins TRBV5-1 and TRBJ1-1; D possibly corresponds to TRBD1 (6 bases). Deletions cut 0 bases from V and 5 bases from J, with 14 bases between. This CDR3 is built from 15 residues. Germline-derived CDR1 and CDR2 are SGHRS and YFSETQ. CDR3 residues: CASSLAWGPGTEAFF. Here the CDR3 DNA reads TGCGCCAGCAGCTTGGCCTGGGGGCCGGGGACTGAAGCTTTCTTT.

The V and J genes are TRBV13 and TRBJ1-1; D is unresolved. Germline V lookup: CDR1 PRHDT, CDR2 FYEKMQ (reference sequence). The CDR3 is 12 residues long. Trimming took off 5 bases at V and 6 bases at J, with 10 bases between the two ends. The CDR3 is CASSLEWSEAFF. The CDR3 bases are TGTGCCAGCAGCCTGGAGTGGTCTGAAGCTTTCTTT.

V is TRBV11-2 and J is TRBJ1-2, with TRBD1 matching 8 bases. Germline CDR1 is SGHAT and CDR2 is FQNNGV. The CDR3 consists of 17 residues. Trimming cost V 5 bases and J 0 bases; bases outside gene matches: 11. Here the CDR3 reads CASSNGQGNFTNYGYTF. CDR3 bases: TGTGCCAGCAGCAACGGACAGGGAAATTTTACTAACTATGGCTACACCTTC.

The V call is TRBV19, the J call TRBJ1-1; 7 nucleotides align to TRBD1. This CDR3 contains 14 residues. Germline V gives CDR1 LNHDA, CDR2 SQIVND (reference sequence). J gave up 1 base and V 3 bases, and 2 bases lay outside the gene matches. CDR3 nucleotide sequence: TGTGCCAGTAGTATCCGACAGGGGAACACTGAAGCTTTCTTT. Translating gives CASSIRQGNTEAFF.

The chain joins TRBV5-1 to TRBJ1-2, with D possibly TRBD1 on 6 matching bases. The CDR3 loop spans 13 amino acids. V was shortened by 3 bases and J by 2 bases, with 8 bases between the two germline ends. Germline values: CDR1 SGHRS, CDR2 YFSETQ. CDR3 coding DNA: TGCGCCAGCAGCTGGACAGAAAACTATGGCTACACCTTC. Translation gives CASSWTENYGYTF.

This chain joins TRBV6-1 and TRBJ1-6; perhaps TRBD1 as D (6 bases). Germline CDR1 MNHNS, CDR2 SASEGT. This CDR3 is 16 amino acids long. V lost 3 bases and J lost 2, with 11 bases in between. In DNA, the CDR3 is TGTGCCAGCAGTGACAGGGGATTTACCTATAATTCACCCCTCCACTTT. Translated: CASSDRGFTYNSPLHF.

V gene TRBV6-5 combines with J gene TRBJ1-6; the D gene is possibly TRBD1 (6 bases). Trimming removed 2 bases at V and 9 bases at J, with 11 bases between. CDR3 length equals 14 residues. Germline CDR1 reads MNHEY; CDR2 reads SVGAGI. CDR3 loop: CASSYRPRGSPLHF. CDR3 sequence (DNA): TGTGCCAGCAGTTACCGACCCAGGGGTTCACCCCTCCACTTT.

V usage is TRBV5-4 and J usage is TRBJ2-1; D is uncertain. This CDR3 spans 13 amino acids. The germline V and J ends were trimmed by 1 base and 6 bases, with 8 bases remaining between them. Germline V gene data show CDR1 as SGHNT and CDR2 as YYREEE (reference sequence). The CDR3 loop reads CASSLWSTNEQFF. CDR3 sequence (DNA): TGTGCCAGCAGCTTGTGGAGTACCAATGAGCAGTTCTTC.

This chain links TRBV5-1 with TRBJ2-3, with 9 bases fitting TRBD2. Unmatched junction bases numbered 8, after V lost 0 bases and J lost 6 bases. Germline V gene sequence: CDR1 SGHRS, CDR2 YFSETQ. The CDR3 has 16 amino acids. DNA for the CDR3: TGCGCCAGCAGCTTGGTCTTGGCGGGGGGGCCTGATACGCAGTATTTT. This encodes CASSLVLAGGPDTQYF.

V usage is TRBV4-2 and J usage is TRBJ1-4; the match to TRBD1 covers 8 bases. V lost 4 bases, J lost 8 bases, and 9 bases stayed unmatched. Germline V gene lookup returns CDR1 LGHNA and CDR2 YNFKEQ. The CDR3 totals 15 residues. Written as DNA, the CDR3 is TGTGCCAGCAGCCCCAAGGACAGGGAGGGGGAAAAACTGTTTTTT. This codes for CASSPKDREGEKLFF.

The V and J genes are TRBV10-3 and TRBJ1-5, with a tentative D call TRBD1 (5 bases). The CDR3 has 13 residues. Germline CDR1 and CDR2: ENHRY and SYGVKD. Deletions cut 10 bases from V and 3 bases from J, with 13 bases between. The CDR3 nucleotides read TGTGCCAGCAACCGGGACTACAATCAGCCCCAGCATTTT. Its translation is CASNRDYNQPQHF.

The chain links TRBV5-6 to TRBJ1-4; 10 nucleotides align to TRBD1. CDR3 length: 15 residues. Germline-derived CDR1 and CDR2 are SGHDT and YYEEEE. V dropped 0 bases and J dropped 7; count of bases not matched to a gene: 3. CDR3 sequence reads: CASSLAGTGAEKLFF. The CDR3 DNA sequence: TGTGCCAGCAGCTTGGCCGGGACAGGGGCTGAAAAACTGTTTTTT.

This clone occurred once. The chain joins TRBV27 to TRBJ1-3; D call uncertain. This CDR3 contains 14 residues. CDR1 and CDR2 (germline): MNHEY, SMNVEV (reference sequence). Trimming removed 2 bases at V and 2 bases at J, with 7 bases between. The CDR3 DNA reads TGTGCCAGCAGTTTAATGGGAGCTGGAAACACCATATATTTT. As protein: CASSLMGAGNTIYF.

This sequence joins TRBV7-9 and TRBJ2-7; D possibly corresponds to TRBD1 (5 bases). Trimming left V 1 base short and J 5 bases short, with 15 bases between. Germline V gene lookup returns CDR1 SEHNR and CDR2 FQNEAQ (reference sequence). CDR3 length: 15 amino acids. The CDR3 region has the DNA TGTGCCAGCAGCTTAGGAGGACAAGGACGTAACGAGCAGTACTTC. Translating it yields CASSLGGQGRNEQYF.

This chain connects TRBV30 to TRBJ2-3, with D unclear. Trimming took 2 bases from V and 3 from J, leaving 3 bases between them. This CDR3 spans 11 amino acids. From germline, CDR1 is GTSNPN and CDR2 SVGIG (reference sequence). The CDR3 nucleotides read TGTGCCTGGAGTTATACAGATACGCAGTATTTT. Amino acids: CAWSYTDTQYF. Complete variable domain (other parts from reference TRBV30 and TRBJ2-3): SQTIHQWPATLVQPVGSPLSLECTVEGTSNPNLYWYRQAAGRGLQLLFYSVGIGQISSEVPQNLSASRPQDRQFILSSKKLLLSDSGFYLCAWSYTDTQYFGPGTRLTVL.